Described below is a single T cell receptor (beta chain) sequence and its context. Its antigen remains unidentified. Profiled with immunoSEQ multiplex PCR; TCRdb holds only in-frame clones, not every one. The sample lists tens of thousands of clones, 65% to 90% occurring once. The data originate from a study of OX40 agonist ivuxolimab in advanced cancers. As for the study in general: Dosing consisted of intravenous ivuxolimab at 0.01 to 10 mg/kg every 2 weeks. Dose-escalation patients' cancers were hepatocellular carcinoma, melanoma, renal cell or head and neck cancer. The study's findings and limits: In general, CD8+ T cells held more expanded clones than CD4+ did, on average.

Trimming took off 6 bases at V and 0 bases at J, with 10 bases between the two ends. This CDR3 is 15 amino acids long. In germline, CDR1 is SGHDT, CDR2 YYEEEE. The receptor was derived from an adult with an advanced solid tumor such as melanoma, head and neck, liver or kidney cancer. Sequencing used CD4+ or CD8+ T cells sorted from blood, obtained in a trial of the OX40 agonist ivuxolimab. This chain connects TRBV5-6 to TRBJ1-6, with no clear D. As DNA, the CDR3 is TGTGCCAGCAACCAAGCGAGCTCCTATAATTCACCCCTCCACTTT. The encoded protein is CASNQASSYNSPLHF.